The T cell receptor beta chain under discussion was sequenced for a study of cytomegalovirus exposure and HLA in healthy donors. Study-level information: Of 300 to 500 genotyped donors, approximately 80% clustered with self-reported Caucasian donors.

V was pared by 2 bases and J by 9 bases, with 14 bases between. The V gene's germline CDR1 is SNHLY and CDR2 FYNNEI. The length of the CDR3 is 14 residues. This clone was seen once. Its antigen is currently unknown. Findings and limits, study-wide: For cytomegalovirus status, the classifier reportedly gave diagnoses with high specificity and sensitivity. On later analysis, the bulk of CMV-associated TCR beta chains appeared to be HLA-restricted.

With 60 Vbeta and 13 Jbeta primers, the PCR was carried out. The protocol was immunoSEQ multiplex PCR, while the TCRdb copy is restricted to in-frame clones and leaves out a portion. The data contain around 250,000 clones, around nine tenths of them singletons. The V and J genes are TRBV2 and TRBJ2-1, with TRBD2 as a possible D gene (6 bases). The TCR originated in a girl aged 2-15 years in good health and CMV-seronegative. Material: PBMCs. DNA for the CDR3: TGTGCCAGCAGTGAATTTGGCGGGGCGGCTGAGCAGTTCTTC. Amino acid sequence: CASSEFGGAAEQFF.